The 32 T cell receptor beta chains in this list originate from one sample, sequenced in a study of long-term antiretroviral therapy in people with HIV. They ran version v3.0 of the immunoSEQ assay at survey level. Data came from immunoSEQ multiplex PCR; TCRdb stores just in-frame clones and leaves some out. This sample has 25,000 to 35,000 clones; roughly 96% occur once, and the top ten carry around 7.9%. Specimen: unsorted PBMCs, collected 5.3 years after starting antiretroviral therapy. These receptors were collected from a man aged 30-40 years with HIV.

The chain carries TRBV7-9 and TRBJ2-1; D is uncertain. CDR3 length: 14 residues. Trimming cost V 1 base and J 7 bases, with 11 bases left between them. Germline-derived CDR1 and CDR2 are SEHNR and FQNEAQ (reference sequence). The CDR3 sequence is CASSLGLANNEQFF. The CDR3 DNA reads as TGTGCCAGCAGCTTAGGCTTGGCTAATAATGAGCAGTTCTTC. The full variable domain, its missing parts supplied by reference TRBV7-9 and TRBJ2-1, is DTGVSQNPRHKITKRGQNVTFRCDPISEHNRLYWYRQTLGQGPEFLTYFQNEAQLEKSRLLSDRFSAERPKGSFSTLEIQRTEQGDSAMYLCASSLGLANNEQFFGPGTRLTVL.

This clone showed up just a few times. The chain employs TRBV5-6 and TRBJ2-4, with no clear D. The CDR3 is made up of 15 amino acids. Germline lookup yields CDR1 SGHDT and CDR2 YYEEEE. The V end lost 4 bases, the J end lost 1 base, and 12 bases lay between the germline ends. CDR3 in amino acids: CASSEPGGAKNIQYF. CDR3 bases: TGTGCCAGCAGCGAACCTGGTGGGGCCAAAAACATTCAGTACTTC. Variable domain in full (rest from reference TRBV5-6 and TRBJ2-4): DAGVTQSPTHLIKTRGQQVTLRCSPKSGHDTVSWYQQALGQGPQFIFQYYEEEERQRGNFPDRFSGHQFPNYSSELNVNALLLGDSALYLCASSEPGGAKNIQYFGAGTRLSVL.

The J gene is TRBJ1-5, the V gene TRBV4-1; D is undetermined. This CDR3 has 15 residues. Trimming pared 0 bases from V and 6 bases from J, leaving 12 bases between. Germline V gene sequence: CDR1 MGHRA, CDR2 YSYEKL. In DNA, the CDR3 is TGCGCCAGCAGCCAAGATGGGAGGGCCGGTCAGCCCCAGCATTTT. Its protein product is CASSQDGRAGQPQHF.

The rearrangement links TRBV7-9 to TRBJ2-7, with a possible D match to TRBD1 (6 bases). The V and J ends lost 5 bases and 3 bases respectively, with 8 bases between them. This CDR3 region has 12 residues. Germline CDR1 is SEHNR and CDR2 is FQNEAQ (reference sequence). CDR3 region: CASSETGYEQYF. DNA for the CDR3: TGTGCCAGCAGCGAGACAGGCTACGAGCAGTACTTC.

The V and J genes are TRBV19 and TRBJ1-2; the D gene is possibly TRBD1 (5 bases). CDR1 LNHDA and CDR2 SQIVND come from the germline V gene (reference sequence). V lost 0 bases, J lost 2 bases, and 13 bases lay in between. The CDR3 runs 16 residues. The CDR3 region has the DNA TGTGCCAGTAGTATAGAAGGTCAGGGTGGAAACTATGGCTACACCTTC. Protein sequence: CASSIEGQGGNYGYTF. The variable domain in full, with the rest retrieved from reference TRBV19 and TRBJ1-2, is DGGITQSPKYLFRKEGQNVTLSCEQNLNHDAMYWYRQDPGQGLRLIYYSQIVNDFQKGDIAEGYSVSREKKESFPLTVTSAQKNPTAFYLCASSIEGQGGNYGYTFGSGTRLTVV.

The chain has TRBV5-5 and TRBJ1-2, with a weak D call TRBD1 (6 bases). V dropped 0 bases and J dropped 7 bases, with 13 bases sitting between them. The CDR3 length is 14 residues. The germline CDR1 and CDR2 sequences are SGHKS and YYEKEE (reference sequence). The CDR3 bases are TGTGCCAGCAGCTTGGGGGCAGGGGCAGTTGGCTACACCTTC. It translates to CASSLGAGAVGYTF. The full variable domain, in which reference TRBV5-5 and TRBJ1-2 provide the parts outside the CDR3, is DAGVTQSPTHLIKTRGQQVTLRCSPISGHKSVSWYQQVLGQGPQFIFQYYEKEERGRGNFPDRFSARQFPNYSSELNVNALLLGDSALYLCASSLGAGAVGYTFGSGTRLTVV.

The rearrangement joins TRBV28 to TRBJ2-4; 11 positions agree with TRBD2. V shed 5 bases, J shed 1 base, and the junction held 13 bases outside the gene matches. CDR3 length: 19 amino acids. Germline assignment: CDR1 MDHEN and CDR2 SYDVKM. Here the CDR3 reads CASSPASGRRAMAKNIQYF. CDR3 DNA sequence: TGTGCCAGCAGTCCCGCTAGCGGGAGGAGGGCTATGGCCAAAAACATTCAGTACTTC.

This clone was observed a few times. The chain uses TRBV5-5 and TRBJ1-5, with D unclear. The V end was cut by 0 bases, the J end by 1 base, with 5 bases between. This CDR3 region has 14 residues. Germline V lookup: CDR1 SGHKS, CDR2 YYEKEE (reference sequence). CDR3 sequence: CASSLVASNQPQHF. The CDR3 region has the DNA TGTGCCAGCAGCTTGGTCGCCAGCAATCAGCCCCAGCATTTT.

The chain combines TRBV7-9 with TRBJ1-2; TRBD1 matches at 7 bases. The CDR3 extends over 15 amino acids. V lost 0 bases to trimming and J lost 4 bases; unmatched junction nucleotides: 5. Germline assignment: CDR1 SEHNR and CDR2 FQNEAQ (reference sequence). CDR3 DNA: TGTGCCAGCAGCTTAGCCCGCCAGGGGGGCTATGGCTACACCTTC. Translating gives CASSLARQGGYGYTF.

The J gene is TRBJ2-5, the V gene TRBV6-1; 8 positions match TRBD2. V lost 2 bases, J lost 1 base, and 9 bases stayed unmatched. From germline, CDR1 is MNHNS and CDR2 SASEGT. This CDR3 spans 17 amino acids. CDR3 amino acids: CASSEPRVAGSQETQYF. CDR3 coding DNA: TGTGCCAGCAGTGAACCCCGGGTAGCGGGAAGCCAAGAGACCCAGTACTTC.

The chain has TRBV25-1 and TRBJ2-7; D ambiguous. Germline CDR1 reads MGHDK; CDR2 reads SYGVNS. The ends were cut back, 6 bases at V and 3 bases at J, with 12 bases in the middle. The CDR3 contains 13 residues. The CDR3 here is CASSTDGYYEQYF. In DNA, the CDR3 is TGTGCCAGCAGCACGGACGGCTACTACGAGCAGTACTTC.

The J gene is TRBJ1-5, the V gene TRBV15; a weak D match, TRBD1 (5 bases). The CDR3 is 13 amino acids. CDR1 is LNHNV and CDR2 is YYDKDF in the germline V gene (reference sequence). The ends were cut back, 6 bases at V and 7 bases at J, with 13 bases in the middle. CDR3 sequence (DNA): TGTGCCACCAGTGCAGGGCGAGGGCAGCCCCAGCATTTT. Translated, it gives CATSAGRGQPQHF.

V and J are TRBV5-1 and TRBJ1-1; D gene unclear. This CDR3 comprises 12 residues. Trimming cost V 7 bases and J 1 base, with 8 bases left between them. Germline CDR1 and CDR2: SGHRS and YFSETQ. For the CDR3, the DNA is TGCGCCAGCGAGGGAGCGAACACTGAAGCTTTCTTT. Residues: CASEGANTEAFF.

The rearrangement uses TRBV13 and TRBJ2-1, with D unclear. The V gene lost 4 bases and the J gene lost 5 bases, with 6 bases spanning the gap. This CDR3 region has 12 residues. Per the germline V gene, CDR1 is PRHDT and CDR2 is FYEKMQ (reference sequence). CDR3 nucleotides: TGTGCCAGCAGCTCCCAAGACAATGAGCAGTTCTTC. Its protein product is CASSSQDNEQFF.

CDR3 nucleotide sequence: TGCGCCAGCAGCTTGGGGGGGAGGGCAGATACGCAGTATTTT. Translation gives CASSLGGRADTQYF. The J gene is TRBJ2-3, the V gene TRBV5-1; 7 positions agree with TRBD2. Germline CDR1 is SGHRS and CDR2 is YFSETQ. Trimming at V came to 0 bases and at J to 4 bases, leaving 2 bases not matched to a gene. The CDR3 consists of 14 residues.

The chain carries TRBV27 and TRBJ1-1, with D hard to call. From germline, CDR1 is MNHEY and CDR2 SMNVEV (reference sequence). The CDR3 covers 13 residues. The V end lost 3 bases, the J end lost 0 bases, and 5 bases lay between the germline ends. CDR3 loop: CASSFQLNTEAFF. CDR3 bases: TGTGCCAGCAGTTTCCAGTTGAACACTGAAGCTTTCTTT.

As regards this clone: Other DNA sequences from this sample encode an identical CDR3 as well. CDR3 DNA: TGCGCCAGCAGCTTGGGGTCGAGCACAGATACGCAGTATTTT. This codes for CASSLGSSTDTQYF. The chain links TRBV5-1 to TRBJ2-3; D gene uncertain. This CDR3 has 14 residues. Germline V gene data show CDR1 as SGHRS and CDR2 as YFSETQ. Deletions cut 0 bases from V and 0 bases from J, with 5 bases between.

CDR3 sequence reads: CASSRGPSISGANVLTF. CDR3 coding DNA: TGTGCCAGCAGCCGGGGTCCCAGCATCTCTGGGGCCAACGTCCTGACTTTC. This chain uses TRBV5-4 with TRBJ2-6; TRBD2 might be the D (5 bases). CDR1 and CDR2 from the germline V gene are SGHNT and YYREEE (reference sequence). CDR3 length: 17 amino acids. V lost 4 bases and J 0 bases, leaving 14 bases between the germline ends. Combining the CDR3 with reference TRBV5-4 and TRBJ2-6 gives the whole variable domain ETGVTQSPTHLIKTRGQQVTLRCSSQSGHNTVSWYQQALGQGPQFIFQYYREEENGRGNFPPRFSGLQFPNYSSELNVNALELDDSALYLCASSRGPSISGANVLTFGAGSRLTVL.

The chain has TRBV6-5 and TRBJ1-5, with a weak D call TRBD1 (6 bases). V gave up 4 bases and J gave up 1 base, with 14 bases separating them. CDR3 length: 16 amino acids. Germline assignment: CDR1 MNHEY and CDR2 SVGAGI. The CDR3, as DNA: TGTGCCAGCAGTTTCAAAGGGGGTCTCAGCAATCAGCCCCAGCATTTT. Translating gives CASSFKGGLSNQPQHF.

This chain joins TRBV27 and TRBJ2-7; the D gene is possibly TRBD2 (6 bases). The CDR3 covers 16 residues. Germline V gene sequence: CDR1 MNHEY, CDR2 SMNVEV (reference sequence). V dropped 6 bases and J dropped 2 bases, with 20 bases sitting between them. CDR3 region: CASRRRGVRDPYEQYF. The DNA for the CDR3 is TGTGCCAGCAGACGACGCGGGGTGCGGGACCCCTACGAGCAGTACTTC.

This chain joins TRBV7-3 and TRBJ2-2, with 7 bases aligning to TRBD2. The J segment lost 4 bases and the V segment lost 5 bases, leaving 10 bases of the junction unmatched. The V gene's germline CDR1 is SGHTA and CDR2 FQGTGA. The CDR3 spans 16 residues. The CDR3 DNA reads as TGTGCCAGCAGCCGCGGGACTACCTCGCCCACCGGGGAGCTGTTTTTT. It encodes CASSRGTTSPTGELFF. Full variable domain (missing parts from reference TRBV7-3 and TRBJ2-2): GAGVSQTPSNKVTEKGKYVELRCDPISGHTALYWYRQSLGQGPEFLIYFQGTGAADDSGLPNDRFFAVRPEGSVSTLKIQRTERGDSAVYLCASSRGTTSPTGELFFGEGSRLTVL.

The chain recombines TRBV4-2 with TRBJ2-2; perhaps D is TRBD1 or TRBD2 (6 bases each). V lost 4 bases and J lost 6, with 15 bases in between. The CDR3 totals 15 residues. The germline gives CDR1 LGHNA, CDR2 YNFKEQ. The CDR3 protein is CASSPERGVAGELFF. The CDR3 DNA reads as TGTGCCAGCAGCCCCGAGAGGGGGGTGGCCGGGGAGCTGTTTTTT.

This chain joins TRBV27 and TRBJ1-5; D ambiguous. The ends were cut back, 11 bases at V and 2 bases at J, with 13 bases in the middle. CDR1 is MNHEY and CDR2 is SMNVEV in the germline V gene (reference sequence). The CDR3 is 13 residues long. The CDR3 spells CAASLGGNQPQHF. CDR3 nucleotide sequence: TGTGCCGCTTCCTTAGGTGGCAATCAGCCCCAGCATTTT.

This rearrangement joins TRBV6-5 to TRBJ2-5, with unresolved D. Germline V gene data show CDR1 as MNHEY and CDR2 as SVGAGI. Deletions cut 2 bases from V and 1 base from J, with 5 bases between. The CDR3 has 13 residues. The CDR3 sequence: CASSYGSQETQYF. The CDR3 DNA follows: TGTGCCAGCAGTTACGGGTCCCAAGAGACCCAGTACTTC.

CDR3 nucleotide sequence: TGTGCCAGCAGCCAAACCCGGGACCCCCGCACAGATACGCAGTATTTT. It encodes CASSQTRDPRTDTQYF. The chain employs TRBV14 and TRBJ2-3; D is possibly TRBD1 or TRBD2 (5 bases each). The CDR3 sequence is 16 residues long. The ends were cut back, 2 bases at V and 1 base at J, with 13 bases in the middle. Germline loops: CDR1 SGHDN, CDR2 FVKESK.

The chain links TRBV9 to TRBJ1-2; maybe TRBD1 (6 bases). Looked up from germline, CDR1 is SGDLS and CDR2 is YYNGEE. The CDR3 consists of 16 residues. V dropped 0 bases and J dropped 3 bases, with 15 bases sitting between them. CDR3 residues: CASSVGNRVRDYGYTF. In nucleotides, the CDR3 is TGTGCCAGCAGCGTAGGTAACAGGGTGCGGGACTATGGCTACACCTTC.

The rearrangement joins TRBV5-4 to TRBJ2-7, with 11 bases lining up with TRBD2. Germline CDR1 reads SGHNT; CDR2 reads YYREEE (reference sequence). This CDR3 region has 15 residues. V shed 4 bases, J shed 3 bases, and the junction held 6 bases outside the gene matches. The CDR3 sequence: CASSPTSGSIYEQYF. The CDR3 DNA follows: TGTGCCAGCAGCCCCACTAGCGGGAGTATCTACGAGCAGTACTTC.

The CDR3: CAWSVRGGLNTEAFF. The CDR3 DNA sequence: TGTGCCTGGAGTGTCCGAGGTGGGCTGAACACTGAAGCTTTCTTT. The V gene is TRBV30, the J gene TRBJ1-1, with no clear D. Trimming removed 0 bases at V and 0 bases at J, with 11 bases between. There are 15 residues in the CDR3. Germline CDR1 is GTSNPN and CDR2 is SVGIG (reference sequence).

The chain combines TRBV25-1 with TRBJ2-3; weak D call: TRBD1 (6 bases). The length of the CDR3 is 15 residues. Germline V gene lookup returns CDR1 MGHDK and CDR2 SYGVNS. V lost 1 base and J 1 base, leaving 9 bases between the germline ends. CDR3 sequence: CASSESDRGTDTQYF. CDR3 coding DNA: TGTGCCAGCAGTGAATCGGACAGAGGCACAGATACGCAGTATTTT.

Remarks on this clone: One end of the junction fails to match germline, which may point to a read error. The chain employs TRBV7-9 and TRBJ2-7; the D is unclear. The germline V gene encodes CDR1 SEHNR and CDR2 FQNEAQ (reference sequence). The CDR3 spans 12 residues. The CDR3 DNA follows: TGTGCCAGCAGCTTCCCCTCCCACGAGCAGTACTTC. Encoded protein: CASSFPSHEQYF.

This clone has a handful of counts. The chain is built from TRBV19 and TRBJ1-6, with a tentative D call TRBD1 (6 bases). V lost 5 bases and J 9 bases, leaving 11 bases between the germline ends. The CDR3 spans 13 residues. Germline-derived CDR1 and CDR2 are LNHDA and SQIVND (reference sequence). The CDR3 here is CASSFQGSSPLHF. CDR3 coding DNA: TGTGCCAGTAGTTTTCAGGGGAGTTCACCCCTCCACTTT.

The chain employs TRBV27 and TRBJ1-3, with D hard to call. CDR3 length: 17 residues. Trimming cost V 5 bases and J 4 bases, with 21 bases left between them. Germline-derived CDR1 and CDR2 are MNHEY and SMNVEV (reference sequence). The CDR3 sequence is CASSALGRVSGGNTIYF. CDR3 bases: TGTGCCAGCAGTGCGCTGGGAAGGGTGTCGGGAGGAAACACCATATATTTT.